A single sample is the source of the 25 T cell receptor beta chains below, sequenced in a study of blood T cell repertoires in COVID-19. Produced via immunoSEQ multiplex PCR; TCRdb's table is partial and in-frame only. The table lists 59,000 or so clones, approximately 82% of them singletons. Sequenced input: peripheral blood. Source of these receptors: a human donor in a cohort sampled during active COVID-19.

This clone was seen at least ten times. The chain uses TRBV3-1 (or the pseudogene TRBV3-2) and TRBJ2-5, with unresolved D. CDR1 is LGHDT and CDR2 is YNNKEL in the germline V gene (reference sequence). Trimming took off 2 bases at V and 7 bases at J, with 14 bases between the two ends. This CDR3 comprises 14 residues. The DNA for the CDR3 is TGTGCCAGCAGCCAATCCCCCAGTTCGGGGACCCAGTACTTC. It encodes CASSQSPSSGTQYF.

This chain links TRBV5-4 with TRBJ2-7, with D maybe TRBD1 (9 bases). Germline CDR1 SGHNT, CDR2 YYREEE (reference sequence). The CDR3 loop spans 16 amino acids. Trimming took off 4 bases at V and 0 bases at J, with 17 bases between the two ends. CDR3 coding DNA: TGTGCCAGCAGCCCCGGGGGGGACAGGGCCTCCTACGAGCAGTACTTC. This codes for CASSPGGDRASYEQYF. Combining the CDR3 with reference TRBV5-4 and TRBJ2-7 gives the whole variable domain ETGVTQSPTHLIKTRGQQVTLRCSSQSGHNTVSWYQQALGQGPQFIFQYYREEENGRGNFPPRFSGLQFPNYSSELNVNALELDDSALYLCASSPGGDRASYEQYFGPGTRLTVT.

The genes are TRBV27 and TRBJ1-5; TRBD1 might be the D (5 bases). Germline V gene data show CDR1 as MNHEY and CDR2 as SMNVEV (reference sequence). Trimming shortened V by 6 bases and J by 3 bases, and 12 bases separated the two germline ends. The CDR3 covers 14 residues. DNA of the CDR3: TGTGCCAGCAGATATACAGGAGACAATCAGCCCCAGCATTTT. It encodes CASRYTGDNQPQHF.

This rearrangement joins TRBV12-5 to TRBJ1-4, with D possibly matching TRBD1 (5 bases). Trimming removed 6 bases at V and 3 bases at J, with 14 bases between. Germline CDR1 reads LGHNT; CDR2 reads FRNRAP. The CDR3 runs 15 residues. The CDR3 region is CASGRPGGANEKLFF. CDR3 coding DNA: TGTGCTAGTGGGCGCCCGGGGGGGGCTAATGAAAAACTGTTTTTT.

The rearrangement joins TRBV6-5 to TRBJ1-2, with a possible D match to TRBD1 (5 bases). V was trimmed by 7 bases and J by 10 bases, leaving 16 bases between them. The CDR3 is 12 residues long. CDR1 is MNHEY and CDR2 is SVGAGI in the germline V gene. For the CDR3, the DNA is TGTGCCAGCAAGATTCCGTCAGGGATCTACACCTTC. Amino acids: CASKIPSGIYTF.

The chain combines TRBV6-5 with TRBJ2-1; 9 nucleotides match TRBD1. This CDR3 is 15 amino acids long. The germline gives CDR1 MNHEY, CDR2 SVGAGI. Trimming took 5 bases from V and 4 from J; bases not matched to a gene: 6. DNA of the CDR3: TGTGCCAGCAGTCCTGGACAGGGGAGATACAATGAGCAGTTCTTC. Translating gives CASSPGQGRYNEQFF.

This chain uses TRBV7-2 with TRBJ2-5; 7 nucleotides match TRBD1. After removal of 4 bases from V and 9 bases from J, the junction contained 11 bases not matched to a gene. The CDR3 runs to 14 residues. Germline CDR1 and CDR2: SGHTA and FQGNSA. This CDR3 reads CASSSGTAKRPQYF. The CDR3 DNA follows: TGTGCCAGCAGCTCAGGGACAGCTAAGAGACCCCAGTACTTC.

The V call is TRBV12-3 or TRBV12-4, the J call TRBJ2-7; maybe TRBD1 (6 bases). Trimming cost V 6 bases and J 4 bases, with 10 bases left between them. This CDR3 has 12 residues. The CDR3 region has the DNA TGTGCCAGCAGCGGAACAGGGTACGAGCAGTACTTC. This translates into CASSGTGYEQYF.

The chain recombines TRBV6-5 with TRBJ2-4; 11 bases map to TRBD2. Germline CDR1 is MNHEY and CDR2 is SVGAGI. The CDR3 sequence is 16 residues long. V trimming: 4 bases; J trimming: 3 bases; junction bases outside the gene matches: 5. CDR3 bases: TGTGCCAGCAGTTTCTCCGGGACTAGCGGCAAAAACATTCAGTACTTC. Amino acids: CASSFSGTSGKNIQYF.

The chain recombines TRBV9 with TRBJ2-7; 7 bases fit TRBD1. This CDR3 spans 14 amino acids. Unmatched junction bases numbered 8, after V lost 4 bases and J lost 4 bases. CDR1 and CDR2 from the germline V gene are SGDLS and YYNGEE. In DNA, the CDR3 is TGTGCCAGCAGCTTGGGACAGCAGCCTTACGAGCAGTACTTC. Residues: CASSLGQQPYEQYF.

This clone was counted once. The chain recombines TRBV5-6 with TRBJ2-6; D is undetermined. CDR3 length: 14 amino acids. Germline V gives CDR1 SGHDT, CDR2 YYEEEE. V gave up 1 base and J gave up 3 bases, with 5 bases separating them. CDR3 sequence reads: CASSLQVGANVLTF. DNA for the CDR3: TGTGCCAGCAGCTTGCAGGTTGGGGCCAACGTCCTGACTTTC.

This clone showed up just a few times. This chain uses TRBV27 with TRBJ2-5, with 7 bases fitting TRBD1. The CDR3 covers 15 residues. V lost 3 bases to trimming and J lost 0 bases; unmatched junction nucleotides: 4. Germline V gene sequence: CDR1 MNHEY, CDR2 SMNVEV (reference sequence). The CDR3 DNA follows: TGTGCCAGCAGTTTTAGGGACAGCTACCAAGAGACCCAGTACTTC. This translates into CASSFRDSYQETQYF.

This sequence joins TRBV4-1 and TRBJ1-6, with 10 bases matching TRBD1. V lost 8 bases to trimming and J lost 6 bases; unmatched junction nucleotides: 4. Germline V gives CDR1 MGHRA, CDR2 YSYEKL. CDR3 size: 14 residues. In nucleotides, the CDR3 is TGCGCCAGCCGGAGGGACAGGGGTAATTCACCCCTCCACTTT. Its protein is CASRRDRGNSPLHF.

The V gene is TRBV6-2 or TRBV6-3, the J gene TRBJ1-5; TRBD1 might be the D (6 bases). The CDR3 spans 14 residues. Germline V gives CDR1 MNHEY, CDR2 SVGEGT. The germline V and J ends were trimmed by 2 bases and 7 bases, with 12 bases remaining between them. This CDR3 reads CASSYRAGAQPQHF. The CDR3 DNA is TGTGCCAGCAGTTACCGGGCAGGGGCCCAGCCCCAGCATTTT.

This clone has just one count. The CDR3 sequence is CASSLMTGGQETQYF. CDR3 DNA: TGTGCCAGCAGCTTGATGACCGGGGGACAAGAGACCCAGTACTTC. The chain recombines TRBV7-7 with TRBJ2-5, with D perhaps TRBD2 (6 bases). Germline V gene sequence: CDR1 SSHAT, CDR2 FNYEAQ (reference sequence). The CDR3 sequence is 15 residues long. V dropped 3 bases and J dropped 2 bases, with 13 bases sitting between them. Drawing the rest from reference TRBV7-7 and TRBJ2-5, the complete variable domain is GAGVSQSPRYKVTKRGQDVTLRCDPISSHATLYWYQQALGQGPEFLTYFNYEAQPDKSGLPSDRFSAERPEGSISTLTIQRTEQRDSAMYRCASSLMTGGQETQYFGPGTRLLVL.

The chain uses TRBV11-2 and TRBJ2-4; D may be TRBD2 (7 bases). The CDR3 extends over 14 amino acids. CDR1 is SGHAT and CDR2 is FQNNGV in the germline V gene. The ends were cut back, 5 bases at V and 4 bases at J, with 12 bases in the middle. The CDR3: CASSPRGAKNIQYF. Written as DNA, the CDR3 is TGTGCCAGCAGCCCCCGGGGGGCAAAAAACATTCAGTACTTC.

This rearrangement joins TRBV14 to TRBJ2-6, with TRBD1 as a possible D gene (6 bases). Germline CDR1 is SGHDN and CDR2 is FVKESK. The V end was cut by 4 bases, the J end by 4 bases, with 14 bases between. The CDR3 covers 16 residues. CDR3 nucleotide sequence: TGTGCCAGCAGCCGCAACAGGGCTGGGGGGGCCAACGTCCTGACTTTC. Its protein product is CASSRNRAGGANVLTF.

The V gene is TRBV28, the J gene TRBJ1-1; D might be TRBD1 (6 bases). This CDR3 comprises 15 residues. The V end was cut by 3 bases, the J end by 1 base, with 12 bases between. The germline V gene encodes CDR1 MDHEN and CDR2 SYDVKM. The CDR3 loop reads CASSFSGHQNTEAFF. The DNA for the CDR3 is TGTGCCAGCAGTTTCTCGGGACACCAGAACACTGAAGCTTTCTTT.

Remarks on this clone: Other DNA sequences in the sample encode the same CDR3. As DNA, the CDR3 is TGTGCCAGCAGCTTAGTTCAGGCCGGGGAGCTGTTTTTT. It specifies CASSLVQAGELFF. The chain has TRBV7-2 and TRBJ2-2; D remains unclear. This CDR3 contains 13 residues. Between the trimmed V and J ends, which lost 1 base and 6 bases, there was a span of 6 bases. The V gene's germline CDR1 is SGHTA and CDR2 FQGNSA.

The CDR3 is CASSQGQRATNEKLFF. CDR3 in DNA: TGCGCCAGCAGCCAAGGACAGCGAGCAACTAATGAAAAACTGTTTTTT. The chain uses TRBV4-1 and TRBJ1-4; weak D call: TRBD1 (5 bases). The CDR3 runs to 16 residues. Trimming stripped 1 base from V and 0 bases from J, with 9 bases between. The germline V gene has CDR1 MGHRA and CDR2 YSYEKL.

The sample holds one count of this clone. A read error may account for a junction end that differs from germline. The chain combines TRBV6-1 with TRBJ2-7; tentatively, D is TRBD1 (6 bases). Germline CDR1 is MNHNS and CDR2 is SASEGT. This CDR3 region has 14 residues. CDR3 bases: TGTGCCAGCAGTGAGAGGGGTGGAACAGGGACCTCGGACTTC. Residues: CASSERGGTGTSDF.

The chain couples TRBV11-3 to TRBJ2-1, with 9 bases that match TRBD2. The V segment lost 1 base and the J segment 2 bases; nucleotides outside the gene matches: 9. Per the germline V gene, CDR1 is SGHNT and CDR2 is YENEEA. This CDR3 contains 18 residues. The CDR3 sequence: CASSLGTGTSLTYNEQFF. The CDR3 nucleotides read TGTGCCAGCAGCTTAGGGACCGGGACTAGCCTAACCTACAATGAGCAGTTCTTC.

The rearrangement uses TRBV6-2 or TRBV6-3 and TRBJ2-3; 8 nucleotides align to TRBD2. J was trimmed by 1 base and V by 6 bases; bases with no gene match: 6. CDR3 size: 15 residues. Germline CDR1 reads MNHEY; CDR2 reads SVGEGT. The CDR3 DNA reads as TGTGCCAGCAGCCGCGGGGGGCTGCGCACAGATACGCAGTATTTT. Translating gives CASSRGGLRTDTQYF.

This clone was counted between two and nine times. The chain couples TRBV19 to TRBJ1-5, with TRBD1 matching over 8 bases. CDR3 length: 18 amino acids. Germline loops: CDR1 LNHDA, CDR2 SQIVND (reference sequence). J lost 1 base, V lost 3 bases, and 11 bases had no gene match. CDR3 sequence (DNA): TGTGCCAGTAGTATTTCCGGGACAGGCTACGGAAGCAATCAGCCCCAGCATTTT. Protein sequence: CASSISGTGYGSNQPQHF.

V is TRBV5-4 and J is TRBJ2-3; the D gene is possibly TRBD1 (5 bases). Trimming stripped 0 bases from V and 9 bases from J, with 14 bases between. Germline CDR1 SGHNT, CDR2 YYREEE (reference sequence). This CDR3 is 14 amino acids long. The DNA for the CDR3 is TGTGCCAGCAGCTTGGGACGCCAGGGTGAGACGCAGTATTTT. Translating it yields CASSLGRQGETQYF.